The sequence of this T cell receptor (beta chain) was determined in a study of blood T cell repertoires in COVID-19. Turning to the study itself: The analysed material was cDNA or gDNA that came from T cells, B-cell-depleted T cells, or PBMCs.

The data were produced by immunoSEQ multiplex PCR, yet TCRdb's version contains in-frame clones alone and is incomplete. Seen here are some 250,000 clones, 91% observed once, and the top ten hold 1.2%. Germline CDR1 and CDR2: SSHAT and FNYEAQ (reference sequence). J lost 2 bases, V lost 3 bases, and 8 bases had no gene match. The CDR3 sequence is 16 residues long. The study recruited people aged 18 to 89 years across roughly 25 US areas. Assignment of participants to cohorts was predicated upon participant-reported clinical history. The sequenced sample was PBMCs or T cells enriched from blood (not recorded which). The TCR comes from a human donor in a cohort exposed to, infected with or recovered from COVID-19 (not recorded which). The donor label of this sample is uncertain. The chain carries TRBV7-7 and TRBJ2-5; TRBD1 matches at 8 bases. CDR3 region: CASSLLGQAAQETQYF. CDR3 nucleotide sequence: TGTGCCAGCAGCTTGTTGGGACAGGCTGCTCAAGAGACCCAGTACTTC. Complete variable domain (other parts from reference TRBV7-7 and TRBJ2-5): GAGVSQSPRYKVTKRGQDVTLRCDPISSHATLYWYQQALGQGPEFLTYFNYEAQPDKSGLPSDRFSAERPEGSISTLTIQRTEQRDSAMYRCASSLLGQAAQETQYFGPGTRLLVL.